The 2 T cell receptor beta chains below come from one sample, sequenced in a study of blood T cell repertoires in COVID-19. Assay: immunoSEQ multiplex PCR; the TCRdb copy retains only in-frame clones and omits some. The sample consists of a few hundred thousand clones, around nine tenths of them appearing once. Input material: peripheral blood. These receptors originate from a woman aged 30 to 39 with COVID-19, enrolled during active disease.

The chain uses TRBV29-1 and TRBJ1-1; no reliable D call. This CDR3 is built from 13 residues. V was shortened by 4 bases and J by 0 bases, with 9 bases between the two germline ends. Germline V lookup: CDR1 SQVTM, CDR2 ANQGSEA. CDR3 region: CSVGAEMNTEAFF. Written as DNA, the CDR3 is TGCAGCGTTGGTGCGGAGATGAACACTGAAGCTTTCTTT.

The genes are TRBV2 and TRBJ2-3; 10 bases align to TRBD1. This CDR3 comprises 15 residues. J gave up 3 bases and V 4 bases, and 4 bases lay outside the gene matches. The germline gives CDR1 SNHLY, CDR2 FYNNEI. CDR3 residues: CASSGQGALTDTQYF. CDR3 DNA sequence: TGTGCCAGCAGTGGACAGGGGGCTTTAACAGATACGCAGTATTTT.